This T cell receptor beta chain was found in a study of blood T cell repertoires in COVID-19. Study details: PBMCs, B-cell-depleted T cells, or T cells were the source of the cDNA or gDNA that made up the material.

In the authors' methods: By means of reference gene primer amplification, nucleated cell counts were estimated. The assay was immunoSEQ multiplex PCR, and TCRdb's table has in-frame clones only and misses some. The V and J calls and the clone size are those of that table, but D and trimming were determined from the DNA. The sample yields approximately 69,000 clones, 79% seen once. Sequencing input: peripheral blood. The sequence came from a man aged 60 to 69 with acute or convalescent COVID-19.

CDR3 nucleotide sequence: TGTGCCAGCAGCCAGGGCCTGGGCAATCAGCCCCAGCATTTT. Translation: CASSQGLGNQPQHF. The J gene is TRBJ1-5, the V gene TRBV7-2; tentatively, D is TRBD1 (5 bases). The CDR3 runs to 14 residues. Germline-derived CDR1 and CDR2 are SGHTA and FQGNSA. V was pared by 5 bases and J by 2 bases, with 10 bases between.